The 27 T cell receptor beta chains below were found in one sample sequenced in a study of T cell responses to AZD1222 COVID-19 vaccine. Sequenced by immunoSEQ multiplex PCR; TCRdb stores in-frame clones only, minus some. The sample lists some 120,000 clones, 75% to 90% occurring once. The sample was peripheral blood, taken 28 days after the second AZD1222 dose. The receptor source for this set is an adult who received the AZD1222 COVID-19 vaccine.

The chain recombines TRBV24-1 with TRBJ1-6; 11 positions agree with TRBD1. V was pared by 3 bases and J by 9 bases, with 3 bases of the junction left unmatched. This CDR3 contains 15 residues. Per germline, CDR1 KGHDR and CDR2 SFDVKD. CDR3 loop: CATSDGTGGSSPLHF. CDR3 DNA sequence: TGTGCCACCAGTGATGGGACAGGGGGTAGTTCACCCCTCCACTTT.

The rearrangement links TRBV11-2 to TRBJ2-7; the D gene is possibly TRBD2 (6 bases). Germline assignment: CDR1 SGHAT and CDR2 FQNNGV. The CDR3 spans 15 residues. V lost 7 bases and J lost 2, with 18 bases in between. The DNA for the CDR3 is TGTGCCAGCAATTCATTCGGGGGTTTTCCCTACGAGCAGTACTTC. It is translated as CASNSFGGFPYEQYF.

The chain joins TRBV27 to TRBJ1-4; 8 nucleotides align to TRBD1. J gave up 1 base and V 4 bases, and 5 bases lay outside the gene matches. This CDR3 is 16 amino acids long. Germline CDR1 reads MNHEY; CDR2 reads SMNVEV (reference sequence). The CDR3 nucleotides read TGTGCCAGCAGTTCGAATGGACAGGGAACTAATGAAAAACTGTTTTTT. Protein product: CASSSNGQGTNEKLFF.

This sequence joins TRBV10-3 and TRBJ2-1, with D tentatively TRBD1 (6 bases). The CDR3 covers 12 residues. Trimming stripped 4 bases from V and 8 bases from J, with 9 bases between. Germline loops: CDR1 ENHRY, CDR2 SYGVKD. The CDR3 here is CAISGRGDEQFF. CDR3 nucleotides: TGTGCCATCAGTGGCAGGGGTGATGAGCAGTTCTTC.

This rearrangement joins TRBV28 to TRBJ1-2; D remains ambiguous. This CDR3 region has 15 residues. Trimming removed 3 bases at V and 6 bases at J, with 17 bases between. Germline lookup yields CDR1 MDHEN and CDR2 SYDVKM. This chain's CDR3 is CASSFVSQSYDGYTF. The CDR3 DNA follows: TGTGCCAGCAGTTTCGTCTCCCAGTCGTACGATGGCTACACCTTC.

This clone was seen just once. The chain uses TRBV12-3 or TRBV12-4 and TRBJ2-7; D may be TRBD2 (6 bases). The CDR3 contains 13 residues. Trimming took 6 bases from V and 2 from J, leaving 11 bases between them. The CDR3 bases are TGTGCCAGCAGATGGACGGGAGCCTACGAGCAGTACTTC. It encodes CASRWTGAYEQYF.

A few counts support this clone. This chain links TRBV5-4 with TRBJ2-3; possible D gene TRBD2, 6 bases. The germline CDR1 and CDR2 sequences are SGHNT and YYREEE (reference sequence). Trimming cost V 4 bases and J 3 bases, with 12 bases left between them. This CDR3 contains 14 residues. The CDR3 bases are TGTGCCAGCAGCCTGGGGCTAGCGACAGATACGCAGTATTTT. It encodes CASSLGLATDTQYF.

The chain's CDR3 is CASSPSRVGTGELFF. The DNA of the CDR3 is TGTGCCAGCAGCCCATCCAGGGTAGGCACCGGGGAGCTGTTTTTT. This rearrangement joins TRBV4-2 to TRBJ2-2, with D possibly matching TRBD1 (5 bases). Germline lookup yields CDR1 LGHNA and CDR2 YNFKEQ. The CDR3 extends over 15 amino acids. The ends were cut back, 4 bases at V and 4 bases at J, with 13 bases in the middle.

The genes are TRBV6-1 and TRBJ1-1; D possibly corresponds to TRBD1 (5 bases). This CDR3 region has 15 residues. Germline lookup yields CDR1 MNHNS and CDR2 SASEGT. Trimming took off 8 bases at V and 1 base at J, with 17 bases between the two ends. The CDR3 sequence is CASGAGTSGNTEAFF. DNA for the CDR3: TGTGCCAGCGGAGCAGGGACTAGTGGGAACACTGAAGCTTTCTTT.

This sequence joins TRBV5-1 and TRBJ2-7; 12 bases align to TRBD2. Looked up from germline, CDR1 is SGHRS and CDR2 is YFSETQ. Trimming at V came to 0 bases and at J to 6 bases, leaving 4 bases not matched to a gene. CDR3 length equals 15 residues. CDR3 amino acids: CASSLGLAGGLEQYF. In DNA form, the CDR3 reads TGCGCCAGCAGCTTGGGGCTAGCGGGGGGGCTCGAGCAGTACTTC. The variable domain in full, with the rest retrieved from reference TRBV5-1 and TRBJ2-7, is KAGVTQTPRYLIKTRGQQVTLSCSPISGHRSVSWYQQTPGQGLQFLFEYFSETQRNKGNFPGRFSGRQFSNSRSEMNVSTLELGDSALYLCASSLGLAGGLEQYFGPGTRLTVT.

The rearrangement links TRBV5-8 to TRBJ1-1; TRBD1 agrees at 8 bases. CDR1 is SGHTS and CDR2 is YDEGEE in the germline V gene. V was pared by 0 bases and J by 0 bases, with 1 base of the junction left unmatched. The CDR3 runs 15 residues. CDR3 residues: CASSLDRGVNTEAFF. Written as DNA, the CDR3 is TGTGCCAGCAGCTTGGACAGGGGGGTGAACACTGAAGCTTTCTTT.

The rearrangement uses TRBV30 and TRBJ1-6; tentatively, D is TRBD1 (5 bases). Trimming removed 1 base at V and 4 bases at J, with 11 bases between. The germline gives CDR1 GTSNPN, CDR2 SVGIG (reference sequence). The CDR3 extends over 15 amino acids. CDR3 DNA sequence: TGTGCCTGGAGTGAAGGCAGGGCGTATAATTCACCCCTCCACTTT. Its translation: CAWSEGRAYNSPLHF.

The chain combines TRBV28 with TRBJ1-4; TRBD1 aligns across 7 bases. The germline V gene encodes CDR1 MDHEN and CDR2 SYDVKM. The length of the CDR3 is 14 residues. V shed 11 bases and J 8 bases; nucleotides not matched to a gene: 14. Here the CDR3 reads CAARGGGAGEKLFF. The CDR3 bases are TGTGCCGCCCGGGGAGGGGGCGCCGGGGAAAAACTGTTTTTT. Supplemented by reference TRBV28 and TRBJ1-4, the full variable domain reads DVKVTQSSRYLVKRTGEKVFLECVQDMDHENMFWYRQDPGLGLRLIYFSYDVKMKEKGDIPEGYSVSREKKERFSLILESASTNQTSMYLCAARGGGAGEKLFFGSGTQLSVL.

The gene calls are TRBV6-5 and TRBJ1-4; the D is unclear. V was pared by 2 bases and J by 7 bases, with 14 bases between. Germline CDR1 and CDR2: MNHEY and SVGAGI. This CDR3 contains 15 residues. The CDR3 DNA reads TGTGCCAGCAGTTACGGACCCCGGCGAGGTGAAAAACTGTTTTTT. It codes for CASSYGPRRGEKLFF.

The chain carries TRBV6-2 or TRBV6-3 and TRBJ1-2, with D unresolved. This CDR3 contains 11 residues. V lost 6 bases, J lost 5 bases, and 7 bases lay in between. Germline lookup yields CDR1 MNHEY and CDR2 SVGEGT. The CDR3 DNA follows: TGTGCCAGCAGCCCACAATATGGCTACACCTTC. Its translation is CASSPQYGYTF.

This chain uses TRBV6-6 with TRBJ1-3; D may be TRBD1 (6 bases). The CDR3 is 16 residues long. Germline CDR1 MNHNY, CDR2 SVGAGI (reference sequence). V gave up 2 bases and J gave up 2 bases, with 13 bases separating them. The CDR3 DNA reads TGTGCCAGCAGTTACGCCCCCACAGGGACTGGAAACACCATATATTTT. Protein sequence: CASSYAPTGTGNTIYF.

V and J are TRBV9 and TRBJ1-4; D is uncertain. The CDR3 has 15 residues. The germline gives CDR1 SGDLS, CDR2 YYNGEE. The V end lost 6 bases, the J end lost 7 bases, and 19 bases lay between the germline ends. CDR3 sequence: CASTMGTGSSEKLFF. CDR3 nucleotides: TGTGCCAGCACCATGGGTACGGGGAGTAGTGAAAAACTGTTTTTT.

There are a few counts of this clone. This rearrangement joins TRBV6-1 to TRBJ1-2; TRBD1 is a possible D gene (5 bases). The V gene lost 4 bases and the J gene lost 4 bases, with 19 bases spanning the gap. Per the germline V gene, CDR1 is MNHNS and CDR2 is SASEGT. There are 16 residues in the CDR3. CDR3 nucleotides: TGTGCCAGCAGTGCCGCGAAACAGGTTGGGGGCTATGGCTACACCTTC. Its protein is CASSAAKQVGGYGYTF.

This rearrangement joins TRBV11-2 to TRBJ2-5; D unclear. Germline CDR1 is SGHAT and CDR2 is FQNNGV. There are 13 residues in the CDR3. V was pared by 3 bases and J by 5 bases, with 10 bases between. CDR3 sequence reads: CASSFKGRETQYF. The CDR3 DNA reads TGTGCCAGCAGCTTTAAAGGTCGGGAGACCCAGTACTTC.

Here the CDR3 reads CASSPQVGTQYF. In DNA, the CDR3 is TGCGCCAGCAGCCCGCAGGTCGGGACCCAGTACTTC. The chain uses TRBV5-1 and TRBJ2-5; the D is unclear. Trimming removed 4 bases from V and 7 bases from J, with 11 bases in between. The germline CDR1 and CDR2 sequences are SGHRS and YFSETQ. The CDR3 extends over 12 amino acids.

The gene calls are TRBV19 and TRBJ2-7, with D maybe TRBD2 (5 bases). V was shortened by 2 bases and J by 5 bases, with 10 bases between the two germline ends. The V gene's germline CDR1 is LNHDA and CDR2 SQIVND (reference sequence). The CDR3 contains 13 residues. The CDR3 region has the DNA TGTGCCAGTAGTATATCCGGGGTCCACGAGCAGTACTTC. It codes for CASSISGVHEQYF.

The chain joins TRBV7-9 to TRBJ2-3; D perhaps matches TRBD1 (6 bases). Looked up from germline, CDR1 is SEHNR and CDR2 is FQNEAQ (reference sequence). The length of the CDR3 is 13 residues. Trimming cost V 3 bases and J 6 bases, with 10 bases left between them. CDR3 coding DNA: TGTGCCAGCAGCTTCCAGGGGAGTGATACGCAGTATTTT. Protein sequence: CASSFQGSDTQYF.

V usage is TRBV6-5 and J usage is TRBJ1-1; 7 bases agree with TRBD1. V trimming: 8 bases; J trimming: 3 bases; junction bases outside the gene matches: 9. Germline loops: CDR1 MNHEY, CDR2 SVGAGI. The CDR3 runs to 14 residues. In DNA form, the CDR3 reads TGTGCCAGCCGAGATCGCACAGGGGACACTGAAGCTTTCTTT. It is translated as CASRDRTGDTEAFF.

The chain joins TRBV5-1 to TRBJ1-4, with 7 nucleotides matching TRBD1. Germline lookup yields CDR1 SGHRS and CDR2 YFSETQ. This CDR3 comprises 14 residues. The J segment lost 6 bases and the V segment lost 3 bases, leaving 5 bases of the junction unmatched. CDR3 region: CASSSEGGDEKLFF. In DNA, the CDR3 is TGCGCCAGCAGCTCGGAAGGGGGCGATGAAAAACTGTTTTTT.

V usage is TRBV4-2 and J usage is TRBJ1-1; 7 bases fit TRBD1. The germline gives CDR1 LGHNA, CDR2 YNFKEQ. J was trimmed by 13 bases and V by 0 bases; bases with no gene match: 11. This CDR3 is built from 14 residues. CDR3: CASSQDTGGGWDFF. The CDR3 region has the DNA TGTGCCAGCAGCCAAGATACAGGAGGGGGCTGGGATTTCTTT.

This clone has only one observation. This chain joins TRBV6-5 and TRBJ1-4, with no clear D. V shed 0 bases and J shed 2 bases, with 7 bases lying between them. Germline assignment: CDR1 MNHEY and CDR2 SVGAGI. The CDR3 sequence is 15 residues long. The CDR3 region has the DNA TGTGCCAGCAGTTACTCTATGTGGACTAATGAAAAACTGTTTTTT. Residues: CASSYSMWTNEKLFF.

The chain links TRBV3-1 (or the pseudogene TRBV3-2) to TRBJ2-3; 12 bases map to TRBD2. Germline CDR1 reads LGHDT; CDR2 reads YNNKEL (reference sequence). The V gene end was trimmed by 4 bases and the J gene end by 1 base; junction bases not matched to a gene: 3. The CDR3 length is 16 residues. The CDR3 DNA sequence: TGTGCCAGCAGCCGAGCTAGCGGGGGGGGCACAGATACGCAGTATTTT. Encoded protein: CASSRASGGGTDTQYF.